This T cell receptor (beta chain) was observed in a study of blood T cell repertoires in COVID-19. The wider study: COVID-19 samples collected from the United States, Italy and Spain covered acute and convalescent phases. PBMCs, B-cell-depleted T cells, or T cells provided the cDNA or gDNA that made up the material.

The CDR3 length is 16 residues. In germline, CDR1 is MNHEY, CDR2 SMNVEV (reference sequence). V was shortened by 6 bases and J by 5 bases, with 22 bases between the two germline ends. This clone was seen a few times. Authors' analysis steps: Nucleated cell number was recorded as an estimate derived from reference gene primer amplification. This table comes from immunoSEQ multiplex PCR, and its TCRdb copy is limited to in-frame clones, with some not included. The DNA gave D and trimming, while V, J and clone size come from that table. The table includes around 210,000 clones, around three quarters detected once.

The TCR comes from a woman in her seventies with acute or convalescent COVID-19. Sequencing was carried out using peripheral blood. This rearrangement joins TRBV27 to TRBJ1-1; TRBD1 is a possible D gene (6 bases). CDR3 in amino acids: CASSHGGGKMGTEAFF. The DNA for the CDR3 is TGTGCCAGCAGCCATGGGGGGGGCAAGATGGGTACTGAAGCTTTCTTT.